Listed below are T cell receptor beta chains from one sample, sequenced in a study of identical twins. One entry per CDR3 protein, called by TCRdb with MiXCR from the 5' RACE reads. The sample carries 400,000 to 600,000 distinct CDR3 sequences, 20% to 25% recorded once. The same sample was also used in a study of yellow fever vaccine responses in identical twins.

Sequenced sample: CD4+ T cells sorted from blood. Source of these receptors: a woman between 18 and 30 years old in good health. Each CDR3 is given without its conserved first and last residue. D genes are given only for firm matches.

J: TRBJ1-5; D: TRBD1; V: TRBV10-3; CDR3: AISEPRQGSNQPQH
J: TRBJ2-6; D: NA; V: TRBV7-9; CDR3: ASRPELWGANVLT
J: TRBJ1-1; D: TRBD1; V: TRBV7-2; CDR3: ASSQIPQGASEAF
J: TRBJ2-1; D: TRBD2; V: TRBV5-1; CDR3: ASSLGAGDYNEQF
J: TRBJ1-2; D: NA; V: TRBV12-3/TRBV12-4; CDR3: ASSIRGADYGYT
J: TRBJ2-3; D: TRBD2; V: TRBV29-1; CDR3: SVDSGGGTDTQY
J: TRBJ2-7; D: TRBD2; V: TRBV20-1; CDR3: SASLIWEGTPYEQY
J: TRBJ2-7; D: NA; V: TRBV5-1; CDR3: ASSLDHSVSSYEQY
J: TRBJ2-6; D: NA; V: TRBV4-1; CDR3: ASSLVAGSNPGANVLT
J: TRBJ2-3; D: TRBD2; V: TRBV6-5; CDR3: ASSYHRLAGGPDTQY
J: TRBJ2-1; D: NA; V: TRBV5-1; CDR3: ASSLDPSSSYNEQF
J: TRBJ1-1; D: NA; V: TRBV5-5; CDR3: ASSFKMEMNTEAF
J: TRBJ2-1; D: TRBD1; V: TRBV24-1; CDR3: ATSDSGDRGPLFYEQF
J: TRBJ2-2; D: NA; V: TRBV29-1; CDR3: SPLIWRPGPSGTGELF
J: TRBJ2-3; D: TRBD2; V: TRBV3-1; CDR3: ASSQVGAGDQDTQY
J: TRBJ2-3; D: NA; V: TRBV27; CDR3: ASSLRFGDWDTDTQY
J: TRBJ2-7; D: NA; V: TRBV4-1; CDR3: ASSKRKTGSSSYEQY
J: TRBJ2-2; D: NA; V: TRBV7-9; CDR3: ASSLDRFTGELF
J: TRBJ2-3; D: NA; V: TRBV5-1; CDR3: ASSSTALGVQDTQY
J: TRBJ1-6; D: NA; V: TRBV6-1; CDR3: ASSRSDVHNSPLH
J: TRBJ2-1; D: TRBD2; V: TRBV5-1; CDR3: ASSLGVASGRLDEQF
J: TRBJ2-6; D: TRBD1; V: TRBV11-1; CDR3: ASSLTGDRYFGANVLT
J: TRBJ2-3; D: TRBD2; V: TRBV25-1; CDR3: ASSELGTSGTTQY
J: TRBJ2-5; D: NA; V: TRBV7-8; CDR3: ASSLGLQGQETQY
J: TRBJ2-3; D: NA; V: TRBV4-1; CDR3: ASSQSGARDTQY
J: TRBJ2-5; D: NA; V: TRBV4-1; CDR3: ASSQVPRETQY
J: TRBJ1-2; D: TRBD1; V: TRBV7-2; CDR3: ASSLVGDRGDYGYT
J: TRBJ2-1; D: NA; V: TRBV28; CDR3: ASTFGLSYNEQF
J: TRBJ1-4; D: NA; V: TRBV20-1; CDR3: SAIGQKNEKLF
J: TRBJ1-1; D: TRBD1; V: TRBV4-1; CDR3: ASSARQGSLAEAF
J: TRBJ1-2; D: NA; V: TRBV24-1; CDR3: ATSDPTRGYT
J: TRBJ1-3; D: TRBD1; V: TRBV29-1; CDR3: SVARDRTSGNTIY
J: TRBJ2-4; D: NA; V: TRBV28; CDR3: ASSARDARQY
J: TRBJ1-1; D: NA; V: TRBV28; CDR3: ASSPLQGGLNTEAF
J: TRBJ2-6; D: TRBD1; V: TRBV7-3; CDR3: ASSLTGDRAGANVLT
J: TRBJ2-3; D: TRBD1; V: TRBV5-1; CDR3: ASSLVGQGFTDTQY
J: TRBJ1-2; D: NA; V: TRBV9; CDR3: ASSVASRRGYT
J: TRBJ1-1; D: NA; V: TRBV20-1; CDR3: SARVPGDTEAF
J: TRBJ2-1; D: NA; V: TRBV27; CDR3: ASSAARGANDEQF
J: TRBJ2-3; D: NA; V: TRBV3-1; CDR3: ASSHQDGPDTDTQY
J: TRBJ2-1; D: NA; V: TRBV4-2; CDR3: ASSQDGAGEQF
J: TRBJ2-1; D: NA; V: TRBV11-2; CDR3: ASSLMAGSNEQF
J: TRBJ2-3; D: NA; V: TRBV9; CDR3: ASSDPGRGNTDTQY
J: TRBJ2-7; D: TRBD2; V: TRBV12-3/TRBV12-4; CDR3: ASSLFGGTSSYEQY
J: TRBJ2-6; D: NA; V: TRBV11-1; CDR3: ASSSLPGLLSGANVLT
J: TRBJ1-6; D: NA; V: TRBV18; CDR3: ASSPVAPGVSPLH
J: TRBJ2-1; D: TRBD1; V: TRBV12-3/TRBV12-4; CDR3: ASSSGTGYNEQF
J: TRBJ2-2; D: NA; V: TRBV12-3/TRBV12-4; CDR3: ASSFDAGELF
J: TRBJ2-3; D: TRBD2; V: TRBV20-1; CDR3: SASFAGGSDTQY
J: TRBJ2-4; D: NA; V: TRBV29-1; CDR3: SVVQGLSKKAVAKNIQY